These T cell receptor beta chains were read from a single sample in a study of early T cells in non-severe SARS-CoV-2 infection. TCRdb re-called the 5' RACE reads through MiXCR, storing one row per CDR3 protein. The sample lists about 22,000 distinct CDR3 sequences, about 5% occurring once. Sequencing was done on a sample of whole blood. These receptors all come from an adult who was a healthcare worker with PCR-confirmed SARS-CoV-2 infection or an uninfected control (not recorded which). Each CDR3 is given with its conserved first and last residue. Each record gives: D gene, J gene, V gene, clone size, CDR3 DNA, CDR3 protein. The D gene is left open where the match is weak. Clone size is given for some rows only: seen once, a few or many times, or a class if the clone is expanded.

>-|TRBJ2-1|TRBV5-1|few
TGCGCCAGCAGCCTGACTACCAGCTCCTACAATGAGCAGTTCTTC
CASSLTTSSYNEQFF
>-|TRBJ2-7|TRBV28|few
TGTGCCAGCAGAGACCTCTACGAGCAGTACTTC
CASRDLYEQYF
>-|TRBJ2-1|TRBV7-2|many
TGTGCCAGCAGCCCTCGGTACAATGAGCAGTTCTTC
CASSPRYNEQFF
>-|TRBJ1-5|TRBV30|many
TGTGCCTGGAGTGTGCAGGGCAATCAGCCCCAGCATTTT
CAWSVQGNQPQHF
>-|TRBJ2-7|TRBV18|many
TGTGCCAGCTCACCCAGGGGCAATGAGCAGTACTTC
CASSPRGNEQYF
>-|TRBJ1-2|TRBV25-1|many
TGTGCCAGCAGTGAATCGGCAGACTATGGCTACACCTTC
CASSESADYGYTF
>-|TRBJ1-2|TRBV11-2|many
TGTGCCAGCAGCTTAATCGGCGGGACAACGATCTATGGCTACACCTTC
CASSLIGGTTIYGYTF
>-|TRBJ2-7|TRBV19|-
TGTGCCAGTAGTATGGGCAGAGCCTACGAGCAGTACTTC
CASSMGRAYEQYF
>-|TRBJ1-1|TRBV10-1|few
TGCGCCAGCAGCAATGGGGCTTCGAGCACTGAAGCTTTCTTT
CASSNGASSTEAFF
>TRBD1|TRBJ2-5|TRBV11-2|few
TGTGCCACCAAATACGACCTGACAGGGTCCAGGGAGACCCAGTACTTC
CATKYDLTGSRETQYF